A selection of T cell receptor beta chains follows, all from one sample in a study of T cell changes during pregnancy in multiple sclerosis. Repertoires were generated with immunoSEQ multiplex PCR, while TCRdb's copy carries only in-frame clones and drops some. Among roughly 40,000 clones, over 75% were seen once, and the ten largest hold 0.4% to 0.55%. The sequences come from CD4+ T cells from peripheral blood mononuclear cells, collected in the first trimester of pregnancy. The receptor set was obtained from a female donor in good health, enrolled as a control in a pregnancy study. The CDR3 runs from the conserved cysteine through the conserved F or W. Each record gives: J gene, D gene, V gene, CDR3 length, clone size, CDR3 protein, CDR3 DNA. D genes are given only for firm matches. Only part of the rows carry a size: once, few, many, or a class if the clone is expanded.

>TRBJ2-7|TRBD1|TRBV7-2|13|.
CASSRRQGLEQYF
TGTGCCAGCAGCCGAAGACAGGGTCTCGAGCAGTACTTC
>TRBJ1-2|.|TRBV19|13|once
CATDRSDNYGYTF
TGTGCAACAGATAGGTCAGATAACTATGGCTACACCTTC
>TRBJ2-3|TRBD2|TRBV4-3|16|.
CASSLTAAGSTDTQYF
TGCGCCAGCAGCCTCACGGCAGCGGGGAGCACAGATACGCAGTATTTT
>TRBJ2-1|.|TRBV19|13|.
CASNRGANNEQFF
TGTGCCAGTAACCGGGGGGCCAACAATGAGCAGTTCTTC
>TRBJ2-1|TRBD2|TRBV5-1|14|.
CASRLAGRYNEQFF
TGCGCCAGCAGACTAGCGGGGCGATACAATGAGCAGTTCTTC
>TRBJ1-4|.|TRBV4-2|14|.
CASSSTVGGEKLFF
TGTGCCAGCAGCTCCACCGTCGGCGGTGAAAAACTGTTTTTT
>TRBJ1-1|.|TRBV13|16|.
CASSPERVTRVTEAFF
TGTGCCAGCAGCCCAGAGAGGGTAACAAGGGTCACTGAAGCTTTCTTT
>TRBJ2-3|.|TRBV6-5|15|.
CASSYGVGPENTQYF
TGTGCCAGCAGTTACGGGGTGGGGCCTGAAAATACGCAGTATTTT
>TRBJ2-7|TRBD1|TRBV7-8|14|.
CASSLGGDRDEQYF
TGTGCCAGCAGCTTAGGGGGAGACAGGGACGAGCAGTACTTC
>TRBJ2-7|.|TRBV28|12|once
CASSLSSYEQYF
TGTGCCAGCAGTCTGAGCTCCTACGAGCAGTACTTC
>TRBJ2-3|.|TRBV7-9|16|.
CASSLKGQLSTDTQYF
TGTGCCAGCAGCTTGAAGGGACAACTAAGCACAGATACGCAGTATTTT
>TRBJ1-6|.|TRBV6-5|12|once
CASRGGNSPLHF
TGTGCCAGCAGGGGGGGGAATTCACCCCTCCACTTT
>TRBJ1-1|TRBD1|TRBV7-9|15|.
CASSLAPGQEGEAFF
TGTGCCAGCAGCTTAGCACCGGGACAGGAGGGCGAAGCTTTCTTT
>TRBJ1-6|TRBD1|TRBV4-3|20|medium-sized
CASSQDWGQGEVNVRSPLHF
TGCGCCAGCAGCCAAGATTGGGGACAGGGGGAAGTTAATGTCCGGTCACCCCTCCACTTT
>TRBJ1-2|.|TRBV9|15|.
CASNLNKGRNYGYTF
TGTGCCAGCAACCTAAACAAGGGGAGGAACTATGGCTACACCTTC
>TRBJ2-3|TRBD2|TRBV13|16|once
CASSEDTSGGTDTQYF
TGTGCCAGCAGCGAGGACACTAGCGGGGGGACAGATACGCAGTATTTT
>TRBJ2-7|.|TRBV7-9|12|.
CASSLVSSEQYF
TGTGCCAGCAGCTTAGTATCCTCCGAGCAGTACTTC
>TRBJ1-4|TRBD1|TRBV6-6|13|.
CASREDRATKLFF
TGTGCCAGCCGTGAGGACAGGGCTACAAAACTGTTTTTT
>TRBJ1-2|.|TRBV30|11|.
CAWSARSGYTF
TGTGCCTGGAGTGCTCGTAGTGGCTACACCTTC
>TRBJ1-5|TRBD1|TRBV15|12|.
CATSSAGGPQHF
TGTGCCACCAGCAGCGCAGGGGGGCCCCAGCATTTT
>TRBJ1-2|TRBD1|TRBV4-2|17|few
CASSHADGQGGNYGYTF
TGTGCCAGCAGCCACGCTGACGGACAGGGAGGCAACTATGGCTACACCTTC
>TRBJ1-1|TRBD1|TRBV11-2|15|.
CASSLDSWTGTEAFF
TGTGCCAGCAGCTTAGATAGCTGGACAGGGACTGAAGCTTTCTTT
>TRBJ2-3|TRBD2|TRBV10-3|20|.
CAISGSLTSGGLSSTDTQYF
TGTGCCATCAGTGGGTCCCTTACTAGCGGGGGGTTAAGCAGCACAGATACGCAGTATTTT
>TRBJ1-2|TRBD1|TRBV18|14|.
CASSRGQGQGGYTF
TGTGCCAGCTCACGCGGACAGGGGCAAGGTGGCTACACCTTC
>TRBJ1-3|.|TRBV6-5|14|.
CASSNSHSGNTIYF
TGTGCCAGCAGTAACTCCCACTCTGGAAACACCATATATTTT
>TRBJ2-1|TRBD2|TRBV6-5|15|.
CASSYSSGRANEQFF
TGTGCCAGCAGTTACTCTTCAGGGAGGGCTAATGAGCAGTTCTTC
>TRBJ1-2|.|TRBV29-1|12|.
CSVEVQVYGYTF
TGCAGCGTTGAAGTTCAGGTTTATGGCTACACCTTC
>TRBJ1-2|.|TRBV11-3|12|.
CASSSRGEGYTF
TGTGCCAGCAGCTCCAGGGGCGAGGGCTACACCTTC
>TRBJ2-7|.|TRBV7-2|15|.
CASSLSGALSYEQYF
TGTGCCAGCAGCTTATCAGGTGCCCTCTCCTACGAGCAGTACTTC
>TRBJ2-3|TRBD2|TRBV11-2|17|.
CASSFKSSGGKLYTQYF
TGTGCCAGCAGCTTCAAGTCGAGCGGGGGGAAACTATATACGCAGTATTTT
>TRBJ2-7|.|TRBV7-2|14|.
CASSFRRAAYEQYF
TGTGCCAGCAGCTTTCGGCGGGCGGCTTACGAGCAGTACTTC
>TRBJ1-1|.|TRBV5-1|14|.
CASSLAMDRLEAFF
TGCGCCAGCAGCTTGGCCATGGACAGACTTGAAGCTTTCTTT
>TRBJ2-3|.|TRBV18|13|.
CASSSRGTDTQYF
TGTGCCAGCTCATCCAGGGGAACAGATACGCAGTATTTT
>TRBJ2-3|.|TRBV2|12|.
CASVRTSDTQYF
TGTGCCAGCGTGAGGACTTCAGATACGCAGTATTTT
>TRBJ1-1|.|TRBV9|12|.
CASSRGSRAAFF
TGTGCCAGCAGCCGGGGGTCAAGGGCCGCTTTCTTT
>TRBJ2-7|.|TRBV30|16|.
CAWSVFGQGSGYEQYF
TGTGCCTGGAGTGTGTTCGGGCAGGGCAGTGGTTACGAGCAGTACTTC
>TRBJ2-5|TRBD2|TRBV28|15|.
CASSLTSGGQETQYF
TGTGCCAGCAGTTTGACTAGCGGGGGCCAAGAGACCCAGTACTTC
>TRBJ1-5|TRBD1|TRBV5-1|13|.
CASSPGTGEPQHF
TGCGCCAGCAGCCCAGGGACAGGGGAGCCCCAGCATTTT
>TRBJ2-2|TRBD1|TRBV19|17|.
CASSPRADRVRTGELFF
TGTGCCAGTAGCCCCAGGGCCGACAGGGTTCGCACCGGGGAGCTGTTTTTT
>TRBJ1-1|TRBD1|TRBV11-1|14|few
CASSFHGTGSEAFF
TGTGCCAGCAGCTTTCACGGGACAGGGTCTGAAGCTTTCTTT
>TRBJ1-6|.|TRBV29-1|14|.
CSVQQRGEGSPLHF
TGCAGCGTCCAACAAAGGGGGGAGGGATCACCCCTCCACTTT
>TRBJ1-1|TRBD1|TRBV7-2|13|.
CATSTGFSAEAFF
TGTGCCACCTCGACAGGGTTTAGCGCTGAAGCTTTCTTT
>TRBJ2-7|.|TRBV9|14|.
CASSLRRDSYEQYF
TGTGCCAGCAGTCTTCGGAGGGACTCCTACGAGCAGTACTTC
>TRBJ1-3|.|TRBV9|15|.
CASSVSGLSGNTIYF
TGTGCCAGCAGCGTAAGTGGACTCTCTGGAAACACCATATATTTT
>TRBJ1-1|.|TRBV6-5|14|.
CASSYVDRNTEAFF
TGTGCCAGCAGTTACGTTGACAGGAACACTGAAGCTTTCTTT